These T cell receptor beta chains were read from a single sample in a study of T cell repertoires in cytomegalovirus infection. No antigen is known for these receptors. From the reads, TCRdb called clonotypes with MiXCR, one entry per CDR3 protein. The sample has 550,000 to 850,000 distinct CDR3 sequences; 30% to 40% are singletons. Sequenced here: cultured PBMCs, sampled from culture after CMV antigen stimulation. The receptor source for this set is a human donor in good health (CMV status not recorded). Some clones in this sample may be carry-over from other donors' samples. Both conserved end residues are part of each CDR3. The D gene is left open where the match is weak. Expanded clones get a size class; other rows say once, few or many, or leave the size out.

CDR3 | DNA | size | D | J | V
CASSSGLRQFF | TGTGCCAGCAGCTCGGGACTACGGCAGTTCTTC | . | TRBD2 | TRBJ2-1 | TRBV7-8
CASGFGGDTQYF | TGTGCTAGTGGTTTCGGAGGAGATACGCAGTATTTT | . | . | TRBJ2-3 | TRBV12-5
CASSLTSGRYRGEQYF | TGTGCCAGCAGCTTAACTAGCGGGAGGTACAGGGGCGAGCAGTACTTC | many | TRBD2 | TRBJ2-7 | TRBV7-8
CAISVGKGNQPQHF | TGTGCCATCAGTGTAGGGAAAGGCAATCAGCCCCAGCATTTT | few | . | TRBJ1-5 | TRBV10-3
CASSQETGTDEAFF | TGCGCCAGCAGCCAAGAGACGGGAACTGATGAAGCTTTCTTT | . | . | TRBJ1-1 | TRBV4-1
CATTTESSYNEQFF | TGTGCCACCACGACGGAGAGCTCCTACAATGAGCAGTTCTTC | . | . | TRBJ2-1 | TRBV7-2
CSARGGVGYSYNEQFF | TGCAGTGCTAGAGGAGGGGTAGGGTACTCCTACAATGAGCAGTTCTTC | few | . | TRBJ2-1 | TRBV20-1
CAISSPNYGYTF | TGTGCCATCAGCTCGCCAAACTATGGCTACACCTTC | few | . | TRBJ1-2 | TRBV10-3
CASSSGLAVYNEQFF | TGTGCCAGCAGTTCGGGACTAGCGGTCTACAATGAGCAGTTCTTC | many | TRBD2 | TRBJ2-1 | TRBV7-2
CASPRDRESTDTQYF | TGTGCCAGCCCCAGGGACAGGGAAAGCACAGATACGCAGTATTTT | . | TRBD1 | TRBJ2-3 | TRBV19
CASSLGPENTEAFF | TGTGCCAGCAGCTTAGGGCCAGAGAACACTGAAGCTTTCTTT | many | . | TRBJ1-1 | TRBV7-2
CASSHRAGGAYEQYF | TGTGCCAGCAGCCATCGAGCGGGAGGGGCCTACGAGCAGTACTTC | few | TRBD2 | TRBJ2-7 | TRBV7-6
CASSPSHSETQYF | TGTGCCAGCAGTCCTTCCCACAGTGAGACCCAGTACTTC | . | . | TRBJ2-5 | TRBV7-2
CSATSDSPNTEAFF | TGCAGTGCAACGTCGGACAGCCCGAACACTGAAGCTTTCTTT | . | . | TRBJ1-1 | TRBV20-1
CASKQGLAPGIRDGYTF | TGTGCCAGCAAGCAGGGTTTAGCGCCGGGAATAAGGGACGGCTACACCTTC | few | . | TRBJ1-2 | TRBV7-2
CASSITLYAEAFF | TGTGCCAGTAGTATAACCTTGTACGCTGAAGCTTTCTTT | . | . | TRBJ1-1 | TRBV19
CASSLGTGVSPLHF | TGTGCCAGCAGCTTAGGGACAGGGGTTTCACCCCTCCACTTT | few | TRBD1 | TRBJ1-6 | TRBV7-2
CATGGPGDYEQYF | TGTGCCACTGGGGGGCCAGGCGACTACGAGCAGTACTTC | few | . | TRBJ2-7 | TRBV19
CASSLRGRGTQYF | TGTGCCAGCAGTTTAAGGGGGCGGGGGACCCAGTACTTC | . | . | TRBJ2-5 | TRBV28
CASSALRQGSYEQYF | TGTGCCAGCAGTGCCCTGAGACAGGGGTCCTACGAGCAGTACTTC | . | TRBD1 | TRBJ2-7 | TRBV6-1
CAISDRRTEKETQYF | TGTGCCATCAGTGACCGACGGACAGAGAAAGAGACCCAGTACTTC | . | . | TRBJ2-5 | TRBV10-3
CASTRGRQGSEQYF | TGTGCCAGCACCCGAGGCCGACAGGGAAGCGAGCAGTACTTC | . | TRBD1 | TRBJ2-7 | TRBV6-2/TRBV6-3
CAIRSIIGNTEAFF | TGTGCCATCAGGTCTATTATCGGGAACACTGAAGCTTTCTTT | . | . | TRBJ1-1 | TRBV10-3
CASSLKGAGNQPQHF | TGTGCCAGCAGCTTAAAGGGGGCGGGGAATCAGCCCCAGCATTTT | many | TRBD1 | TRBJ1-5 | TRBV7-2
CASSQDSHQPQHF | TGCGCCAGCAGCCAAGATAGTCATCAGCCCCAGCATTTT | . | . | TRBJ1-5 | TRBV4-1
CASSSREGTQYF | TGTGCCAGTAGTAGCAGGGAGGGGACCCAGTACTTC | . | TRBD2 | TRBJ2-5 | TRBV19
CAISDTQGGSPLHF | TGTGCCATCAGTGATACCCAGGGCGGATCACCCCTCCACTTT | few | . | TRBJ1-6 | TRBV10-3
CASSDTSGGQNEQFF | TGCGCCAGCAGCGATACTAGCGGGGGGCAAAATGAGCAGTTCTTC | . | TRBD2 | TRBJ2-1 | TRBV4-1
CASSLVRSLAGGETQYF | TGTGCCAGCAGCTTAGTAAGATCCCTAGCGGGTGGTGAGACCCAGTACTTC | . | TRBD2 | TRBJ2-5 | TRBV7-8
CASNTTPGSGGPEQYF | TGTGCCAGCAACACAACTCCCGGGAGTGGGGGACCCGAGCAGTACTTC | few | . | TRBJ2-7 | TRBV6-2/TRBV6-3
CASAPGVGNQPQHF | TGTGCCAGCGCCCCCGGAGTGGGCAATCAGCCCCAGCATTTT | few | . | TRBJ1-5 | TRBV6-2/TRBV6-3
CASSLFGTSGNEQYF | TGTGCCAGCAGTTTATTCGGGACTAGCGGGAATGAGCAGTACTTC | few | TRBD2 | TRBJ2-7 | TRBV12-3/TRBV12-4
CASSQDRLDWNEQYF | TGTGCCAGCAGCCAAGATAGGCTAGATTGGAACGAGCAGTACTTC | . | . | TRBJ2-7 | TRBV4-2
CASSASGTSGGETQYF | TGTGCCAGCAGTGCCTCCGGGACTAGCGGGGGAGAGACCCAGTACTTC | . | TRBD2 | TRBJ2-5 | TRBV12-3/TRBV12-4
CASSLGGREETQYF | TGTGCCAGCAGCTTAGGTGGCAGGGAAGAGACCCAGTACTTC | . | . | TRBJ2-5 | TRBV7-9
CASSFVPRNEKLFF | TGTGCCAGCAGTTTTGTGCCCAGAAATGAAAAACTGTTTTTT | . | . | TRBJ1-4 | TRBV28
CSARDQGNPSETQYF | TGCAGTGCTAGAGATCAAGGGAACCCGTCAGAGACCCAGTACTTC | . | . | TRBJ2-5 | TRBV20-1
CASSQENPAKAKNIQYF | TGCGCCAGCAGCCAAGAAAATCCAGCGAAAGCCAAAAACATTCAGTACTTC | . | . | TRBJ2-4 | TRBV4-1
CASSQENYGYTF | TGCGCCAGCAGCCAAGAGAACTATGGCTACACCTTC | many | . | TRBJ1-2 | TRBV4-1
CASSQRRMNTEAFF | TGTGCCAGCAGTCAGCGACGGATGAACACTGAAGCTTTCTTT | many | . | TRBJ1-1 | TRBV7-2
CASSGHPGQETQYF | TGTGCCAGCAGCGGACACCCAGGCCAAGAGACCCAGTACTTC | . | . | TRBJ2-5 | TRBV7-9
CSAAGTSGGFYNEQFF | TGCAGTGCCGCGGGGACTAGCGGGGGCTTCTACAATGAGCAGTTCTTC | few | TRBD2 | TRBJ2-1 | TRBV20-1
CSVESGPEQYF | TGCAGCGTTGAATCGGGGCCCGAGCAGTACTTC | . | . | TRBJ2-7 | TRBV29-1
CASSASLYGGTEAFF | TGTGCCAGCAGCGCCAGTCTCTACGGGGGCACTGAAGCTTTCTTT | . | . | TRBJ1-1 | TRBV11-2
CASSRSGLAYNEQFF | TGTGCCAGCAGCAGAAGTGGTCTAGCGTACAATGAGCAGTTCTTC | . | . | TRBJ2-1 | TRBV7-2
CASSLLAGSMETQYF | TGTGCCAGCAGCTTGCTAGCGGGGTCGATGGAGACCCAGTACTTC | once | TRBD2 | TRBJ2-5 | TRBV7-8
CASIPRLAGDTQYF | TGTGCCAGCATCCCTCGGCTAGCGGGGGATACGCAGTATTTT | . | TRBD2 | TRBJ2-3 | TRBV28
CSAKPGSTNEKLFF | TGCAGTGCAAAGCCGGGTTCCACTAATGAAAAACTGTTTTTT | . | . | TRBJ1-4 | TRBV20-1
CASSFPSSYEQYF | TGTGCCAGCAGCTTCCCGAGCTCCTACGAGCAGTACTTC | many | . | TRBJ2-7 | TRBV7-8
CASRWGLAGDEQFF | TGTGCCAGCAGATGGGGACTAGCGGGAGATGAGCAGTTCTTC | . | TRBD2 | TRBJ2-1 | TRBV7-2
CATVGISGNTIYF | TGTGCCACCGTCGGGATTTCTGGAAACACCATATATTTT | once | . | TRBJ1-3 | TRBV10-3
CATRAPGEPDTQYF | TGTGCCACCAGAGCCCCTGGGGAACCAGATACGCAGTATTTT | . | . | TRBJ2-3 | TRBV24-1
CASSHGTSGASSYERYF | TGTGCCAGCAGCCACGGGACTAGCGGGGCTAGCTCCTACGAGCGGTACTTC | . | TRBD2 | TRBJ2-7 | TRBV9
CASSALTGSANQPQHF | TGTGCCAGCAGCGCCCTGACAGGGAGTGCGAATCAGCCCCAGCATTTT | . | TRBD1 | TRBJ1-5 | TRBV2
CASSYGPAPSTDTQYF | TGTGCCAGCAGTTACGGCCCGGCGCCTAGCACAGATACGCAGTATTTT | . | . | TRBJ2-3 | TRBV6-2/TRBV6-3